One and the same sample provided the 7 T cell receptor beta chains below, sequenced in a study of regulatory T cells in long-lasting Graves disease. TCR beta libraries were built with iRepertoire HTBI primers and Arm-PCR of CDR3 regions. TCRdb used MiXCR to reprocess the multiplex PCR reads, holding one entry per CDR3 protein. The repertoire holds a few hundred thousand distinct CDR3 sequences, with around 15% as singletons. Time point defined: newly diagnosed GD, antithyroid drugs for less than 3 months. Making the TCR library involved RNA that had been extracted from PBMCs. The same specimen was also included in a second study, on T cells in Graves' hyperthyroidism and ophthalmopathy.

This specimen was peripheral blood mononuclear cells (PBMCs), taken at new diagnosis, from a patient treated with antithyroid drugs. The origin of the receptors is a woman between 50 and 59 years old with Graves disease.

The rearrangement links TRBV28 to TRBJ2-7; 11 bases line up with TRBD2. The J segment lost 2 bases and the V segment lost 7 bases, leaving 4 bases of the junction unmatched. Germline assignment: CDR1 MDHEN and CDR2 SYDVKM. CDR3 length equals 14 residues. The CDR3 protein is CASNLAGGTYEQYF. As DNA, the CDR3 is TGTGCCAGCAACCTAGCGGGAGGCACCTACGAGCAGTACTTC.

This clonotype came up many times. The V call is TRBV2, the J call TRBJ2-1; the match to TRBD1 covers 7 bases. The CDR3 extends over 16 amino acids. With V trimmed by 4 bases and J by 0 bases, 6 bases remained unmatched. Germline CDR1 reads SNHLY; CDR2 reads FYNNEI. CDR3 in amino acids: CASSGGQRSSYNEQFF. The CDR3 DNA reads TGTGCCAGCAGTGGGGGACAGCGGAGCTCCTACAATGAGCAGTTCTTC.

This chain joins TRBV19 and TRBJ2-2; D could derive from TRBD1 or TRBD2 (5 bases each). V lost 4 bases, J lost 2 bases, and 11 bases lay in between. The CDR3 totals 15 residues. Germline-derived CDR1 and CDR2 are LNHDA and SQIVND (reference sequence). The CDR3 DNA follows: TGTGCCAGTAGTACAGGGCGGGCCAACACCGGGGAGCTGTTTTTT. Translated, it gives CASSTGRANTGELFF.

In its sample, this clonotype was seen many times. The J gene is TRBJ2-1, the V gene TRBV12-3 or TRBV12-4, with TRBD2 identical over 13 bases. The CDR3 has 15 amino acids. V lost 4 bases to trimming and J lost 8 bases; unmatched junction nucleotides: 5. Written as DNA, the CDR3 is TGTGCCAGCAGTTCGACTAGCGGGAGGATCTATGAGCAGTTCTTC. Residues: CASSSTSGRIYEQFF.

This clonotype occurred many times. This chain connects TRBV2 to TRBJ2-7; D is uncertain. Per germline, CDR1 SNHLY and CDR2 FYNNEI. V was clipped by 0 bases and J by 6 bases, with 6 bases between them. There are 12 residues in the CDR3. CDR3 in amino acids: CASSEARSEQYF. As DNA, the CDR3 is TGTGCCAGCAGTGAAGCTAGATCCGAGCAGTACTTC.

As DNA, the CDR3 is TGTGCCTGGAGCTACAGAGAGGCCTACGAGCAGTACTTC. Protein sequence: CAWSYREAYEQYF. The rearrangement links TRBV30 to TRBJ2-7, with D uncertain. Trimming took 3 bases from V and 2 from J, leaving 11 bases between them. The CDR3 is 13 amino acids. From germline, CDR1 is GTSNPN and CDR2 SVGIG (reference sequence).

This clonotype was observed many times. This chain uses TRBV11-1 with TRBJ2-1, with 10 bases lining up with TRBD2. This CDR3 has 16 residues. The V gene end was trimmed by 3 bases and the J gene end by 8 bases; junction bases not matched to a gene: 10. The V gene's germline CDR1 is SGHAT and CDR2 FQDESV (reference sequence). The DNA of the CDR3 is TGTGCCAGCAGCTTTCCGGCTAGCGGGAGTTCTGATGAGCAGTTCTTC. This codes for CASSFPASGSSDEQFF.